These 22 T cell receptor beta chains came from one sample sequenced in a study of cytomegalovirus exposure and HLA in healthy donors. Primers: 60 Vbeta forward and 13 Jbeta reverse. Generated by immunoSEQ multiplex PCR, the TCRdb table keeps only in-frame clones and is missing some. Of some 130,000 clones detected, 75% to 85% appear once; the ten largest clones hold 5.5% to 6%. Specimen: PBMCs. All receptors derive from a middle-aged woman in good health and CMV-seropositive.

The chain employs TRBV6-5 and TRBJ2-5; a weak D match, TRBD2 (7 bases). CDR3 size: 14 residues. Germline loops: CDR1 MNHEY, CDR2 SVGAGI. Trimming shortened V by 8 bases and J by 5 bases, and 18 bases separated the two germline ends. Here the CDR3 DNA reads TGTGCCAGCCGGGGGGCGGCTGTTGTCGAGACCCAGTACTTC. This gives the protein CASRGAAVVETQYF.

The V call is TRBV27, the J call TRBJ2-2; TRBD1 agrees at 8 bases. Germline loops: CDR1 MNHEY, CDR2 SMNVEV (reference sequence). With 5 bases clipped from V and 1 base from J, the junction kept 3 bases outside the gene matches. The CDR3 loop spans 15 amino acids. The CDR3 protein is CASSPGTGNTGELFF. In nucleotides, the CDR3 is TGTGCCAGCAGTCCCGGGACAGGGAACACCGGGGAGCTGTTTTTT.

The chain combines TRBV7-2 with TRBJ2-3; 9 nucleotides match TRBD1. CDR3 length equals 15 residues. The germline V gene encodes CDR1 SGHTA and CDR2 FQGNSA. Germline trimming cut 2 bases from V and 5 bases from J; bases unmatched to any gene: 5. This CDR3 is CASSLPDRGIDTQYF. The CDR3 bases are TGTGCCAGCAGCTTACCGGACAGGGGTATAGATACGCAGTATTTT.

Written as DNA, the CDR3 is TGTGCCAGCAGCGTAGACAGGTCCAACTATGGCTACACCTTC. The encoded protein is CASSVDRSNYGYTF. The chain couples TRBV9 to TRBJ1-2; tentatively, D is TRBD1 (5 bases). The CDR3 length is 14 residues. Germline V gene lookup returns CDR1 SGDLS and CDR2 YYNGEE. Trimming pared 0 bases from V and 2 bases from J, leaving 8 bases between.

The chain has TRBV7-9 and TRBJ1-1, with 9 bases lining up with TRBD1. V was pared by 5 bases and J by 4 bases, with 11 bases of the junction left unmatched. The CDR3 has 16 residues. CDR1 and CDR2 (germline): SEHNR, FQNEAQ (reference sequence). The CDR3 region has the DNA TGTGCCAGCAGCCGCCCCACAGGGGGCGCGAGCACTGAAGCTTTCTTT. Residues: CASSRPTGGASTEAFF.

The chain links TRBV6-1 to TRBJ1-6; no definite D call. V was shortened by 4 bases and J by 8 bases, with 12 bases between the two germline ends. The germline V gene has CDR1 MNHNS and CDR2 SASEGT. The length of the CDR3 is 14 residues. Here the CDR3 reads CASSVRARDSPLHF. The CDR3 bases are TGTGCCAGCAGTGTTCGAGCACGAGATTCACCCCTCCACTTT.

This chain uses TRBV15 with TRBJ1-1; D is ambiguous. V shed 1 base and J shed 2 bases, with 11 bases lying between them. This CDR3 spans 15 amino acids. The germline V gene encodes CDR1 LNHNV and CDR2 YYDKDF (reference sequence). The CDR3 loop is CATSRVAGPNTEAFF. CDR3 sequence (DNA): TGTGCCACCAGCAGAGTGGCGGGCCCAAACACTGAAGCTTTCTTT.

This clone was counted once. The V call is TRBV7-8, the J call TRBJ1-5; a possible D gene is TRBD1 (6 bases). The CDR3 runs to 16 residues. Trimming took off 0 bases at V and 6 bases at J, with 15 bases between the two ends. The V gene's germline CDR1 is SGHVS and CDR2 FQNEAQ. The CDR3 DNA reads as TGTGCCAGCAGCTTAGCAGGACCGGGGGGCGGTCAGCCCCAGCATTTT. Its protein is CASSLAGPGGGQPQHF.

The chain couples TRBV5-1 to TRBJ2-2, with TRBD2 as a possible D gene (6 bases). V lost 3 bases and J lost 3, with 12 bases in between. Germline CDR1 reads SGHRS; CDR2 reads YFSETQ. CDR3 length: 15 amino acids. CDR3 sequence: CASSSAGTYTGELFF. CDR3 coding DNA: TGCGCCAGCAGCTCCGCGGGGACTTACACCGGGGAGCTGTTTTTT.

J is TRBJ2-1 and V is TRBV6-5; 8 bases fit TRBD1. CDR1 is MNHEY, CDR2 SVGAGI, per germline. This CDR3 is built from 16 residues. Germline trimming cut 2 bases from V and 2 bases from J; bases unmatched to any gene: 5. This chain's CDR3 is CASSYRGTGTYNEQFF. The CDR3 region has the DNA TGTGCCAGCAGTTACCGCGGGACAGGTACCTACAATGAGCAGTTCTTC.

This clone was picked up one time. The chain has TRBV16 and TRBJ1-1; D unclear. Germline V gene sequence: CDR1 KGHSY, CDR2 FQNENV. The CDR3 contains 11 residues. V dropped 4 bases and J dropped 2 bases, with 2 bases sitting between them. The CDR3 bases are TGTGCCAGCAGCCTAAACACTGAAGCTTTCTTT. This sequence encodes CASSLNTEAFF.

The chain recombines TRBV5-6 with TRBJ1-2; D unclear. CDR1 and CDR2 (germline): SGHDT, YYEEEE. V lost 1 base, J lost 8 bases, and 15 bases lay in between. The CDR3 consists of 14 residues. The CDR3 DNA sequence: TGTGCCAGCAGCTTGCTGGCAGGCGTCAAGGGCTACACCTTC. Its protein is CASSLLAGVKGYTF.

The rearrangement links TRBV19 to TRBJ2-2, with 7 bases matching TRBD2. The CDR3 has 14 residues. CDR1 LNHDA and CDR2 SQIVND come from the germline V gene (reference sequence). V lost 2 bases and J lost 7; bases outside the gene matches: 4. The CDR3 sequence is CASSILGGNGELFF. CDR3 sequence (DNA): TGTGCCAGTAGTATATTGGGGGGGAACGGGGAGCTGTTTTTT.

This chain connects TRBV7-6 to TRBJ2-1; no reliable D call. Germline V gene lookup returns CDR1 SGHVS and CDR2 FNYEAQ. Trimming shortened V by 0 bases and J by 1 base, and 7 bases separated the two germline ends. The CDR3 spans 15 residues. The CDR3 sequence: CASSLAVSSYNEQFF. The DNA for the CDR3 is TGTGCCAGCAGCTTAGCGGTCAGTTCCTACAATGAGCAGTTCTTC.

This clone has only one observation. V usage is TRBV9 and J usage is TRBJ1-2, with D unclear. This CDR3 is built from 14 residues. Germline CDR1 and CDR2: SGDLS and YYNGEE. V lost 0 bases to trimming and J lost 0 bases, with 6 bases between them. The CDR3 DNA reads TGTGCCAGCAGCGTAGTTAACACTAACTATGGCTACACCTTC. Its protein is CASSVVNTNYGYTF.

CDR3 sequence: CASSFETGGYEQYF. CDR3 nucleotides: TGTGCCAGCAGTTTTGAGACAGGGGGTTACGAGCAGTACTTC. The V gene is TRBV2, the J gene TRBJ2-7, with 9 bases identical to TRBD1. The V segment lost 5 bases and the J segment 4 bases; nucleotides outside the gene matches: 6. The CDR3 has 14 residues. The germline gives CDR1 SNHLY, CDR2 FYNNEI.

The chain links TRBV5-4 to TRBJ1-2; D remains ambiguous. The germline gives CDR1 SGHNT, CDR2 YYREEE (reference sequence). V was pared by 4 bases and J by 7 bases, with 14 bases between. The CDR3 covers 13 residues. CDR3 in DNA: TGTGCCAGCAGCCTCGACACGGTGGGTGGCTACACCTTC. Encoded protein: CASSLDTVGGYTF.

The V and J genes are TRBV7-8 and TRBJ2-7; D possibly corresponds to TRBD2 (5 bases). CDR3 length equals 14 residues. Germline CDR1 and CDR2: SGHVS and FQNEAQ. With 6 bases removed from V and 2 bases from J, the gap between germline ends came to 14 bases. In DNA form, the CDR3 reads TGTGCCAGCAGTTCTGGACGGGGTCCCTACGAGCAGTACTTC. This sequence encodes CASSSGRGPYEQYF.

CDR3 sequence reads: CASSLRDSYGYTF. The CDR3 DNA reads TGTGCCAGCAGCCTCCGGGACAGCTATGGCTACACCTTC. The chain combines TRBV7-9 with TRBJ1-2; 7 positions agree with TRBD1. Losses at the gene ends were 5 bases for V and 4 bases for J; bases not matched to a gene: 4. Per germline, CDR1 SEHNR and CDR2 FQNEAQ (reference sequence). This CDR3 spans 13 amino acids.

This clone was picked up one time. The rearrangement links TRBV5-4 to TRBJ1-1; no definite D call. This CDR3 is 14 amino acids long. Germline V gene lookup returns CDR1 SGHNT and CDR2 YYREEE (reference sequence). Trimming cost V 4 bases and J 1 base, with 11 bases left between them. CDR3 in DNA: TGTGCCAGCAGCCTTATGACACGGAACACTGAAGCTTTCTTT. It specifies CASSLMTRNTEAFF.

The genes are TRBV5-4 and TRBJ1-1, with unresolved D. The V end lost 0 bases, the J end lost 6 bases, and 9 bases lay between the germline ends. The germline gives CDR1 SGHNT, CDR2 YYREEE (reference sequence). This CDR3 comprises 13 residues. CDR3 sequence (DNA): TGTGCCAGCAGCTTGGAACAGCGGGCTGAAGCTTTCTTT. This encodes CASSLEQRAEAFF.

This chain uses TRBV6-5 with TRBJ1-2; D gene unclear. Trimming shortened V by 2 bases and J by 6 bases, and 13 bases separated the two germline ends. Germline V lookup: CDR1 MNHEY, CDR2 SVGAGI. This CDR3 has 14 amino acids. The CDR3 is CASSYLERADGYTF. CDR3 bases: TGTGCCAGCAGTTACCTCGAGAGGGCGGATGGCTACACCTTC.